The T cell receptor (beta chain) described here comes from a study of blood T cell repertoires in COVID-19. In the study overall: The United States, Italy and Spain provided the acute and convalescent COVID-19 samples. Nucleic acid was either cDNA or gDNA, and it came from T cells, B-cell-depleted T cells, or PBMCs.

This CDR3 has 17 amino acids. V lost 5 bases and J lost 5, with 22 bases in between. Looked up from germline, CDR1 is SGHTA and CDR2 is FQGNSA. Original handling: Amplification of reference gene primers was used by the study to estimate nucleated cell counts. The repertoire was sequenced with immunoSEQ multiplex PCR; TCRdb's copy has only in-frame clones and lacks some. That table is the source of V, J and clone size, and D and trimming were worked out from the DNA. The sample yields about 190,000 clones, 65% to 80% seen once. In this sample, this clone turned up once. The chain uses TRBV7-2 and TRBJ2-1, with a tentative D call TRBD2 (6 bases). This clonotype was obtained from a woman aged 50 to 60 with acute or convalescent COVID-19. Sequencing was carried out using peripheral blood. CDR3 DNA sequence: TGTGCCAGCAGCAGCACCCTCGGGAGTCGGATTAACAATGAGCAGTTCTTC. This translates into CASSSTLGSRINNEQFF. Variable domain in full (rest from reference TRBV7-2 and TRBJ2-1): GAGVSQSPSNKVTEKGKDVELRCDPISGHTALYWYRQSLGQGLEFLIYFQGNSAPDKSGLPSDRFSAERTGGSVSTLTIQRTQQEDSAVYLCASSSTLGSRINNEQFFGPGTRLTVL.